One sample yielded the 27 T cell receptor beta chains listed below, sequenced in a study of blood T cell repertoires in COVID-19. Assay used: immunoSEQ multiplex PCR; TCRdb lists only in-frame clones, some missing. Altogether a few hundred thousand clones are present, roughly 89% being singletons, with the ten largest covering about 0.91%. Sequencing was done on a sample of peripheral blood. These receptors all stem from a man aged 18 to 29 with COVID-19, enrolled during active disease.

The genes are TRBV2 and TRBJ2-6; 8 bases are shared with TRBD1. This CDR3 spans 18 amino acids. CDR1 is SNHLY, CDR2 FYNNEI, per germline. V shed 6 bases and J 0 bases; nucleotides not matched to a gene: 10. The DNA for the CDR3 is TGTGCCAGCAGACCCCAGACAGGGGTCAACTCTGGGGCCAACGTCCTGACTTTC. Its translation is CASRPQTGVNSGANVLTF.

This chain connects TRBV4-2 to TRBJ2-3, with D perhaps TRBD2 (5 bases). Trimming cost V 1 base and J 5 bases, with 10 bases left between them. CDR3 length: 14 residues. Germline loops: CDR1 LGHNA, CDR2 YNFKEQ. The CDR3 protein is CASSQGLTVDTQYF. The DNA of the CDR3 is TGTGCCAGCAGCCAAGGACTAACGGTAGATACGCAGTATTTT.

The chain carries TRBV6-1 and TRBJ2-1; D is unresolved. The CDR3 is made up of 14 amino acids. Germline CDR1 is MNHNS and CDR2 is SASEGT. Trimming left V 1 base short and J 5 bases short, with 9 bases between. This CDR3 is CASSEVLLDNEQFF. The CDR3 region has the DNA TGTGCCAGCAGTGAAGTCCTACTTGACAATGAGCAGTTCTTC.

V usage is TRBV9 and J usage is TRBJ1-2; TRBD1 is a possible D gene (6 bases). CDR1 and CDR2 (germline): SGDLS, YYNGEE. The CDR3 has 14 amino acids. V lost 0 bases and J lost 8, with 14 bases in between. CDR3 protein: CASSVDQGPRGYTF. CDR3 nucleotides: TGTGCCAGCAGCGTAGACCAGGGGCCGAGAGGCTACACCTTC.

Of note for this clone: The same CDR3 is also encoded by other DNA sequences in this sample. V usage is TRBV18 and J usage is TRBJ2-1; D gene unclear. V lost 3 bases to trimming and J lost 3 bases, with 9 bases between them. Germline V CDR1 and CDR2: KGHSH, LQKENI. The CDR3 contains 14 residues. The DNA of the CDR3 is TGTGCCAGCTCACCCTCTGGCGGCTACAATGAGCAGTTCTTC. It specifies CASSPSGGYNEQFF.

This clone appeared once. The V and J genes are TRBV7-9 and TRBJ2-1, with D perhaps matching TRBD2 (5 bases). Germline-derived CDR1 and CDR2 are SEHNR and FQNEAQ (reference sequence). The CDR3 spans 12 residues. The germline V and J ends were trimmed by 6 bases and 8 bases, with 11 bases remaining between them. CDR3 sequence reads: CASSQTSYEQFF. The CDR3 DNA follows: TGTGCCAGCAGTCAAACTAGTTATGAGCAGTTCTTC.

This clone was picked up one time. The V and J genes are TRBV3-1 (or the pseudogene TRBV3-2) and TRBJ2-7, with 11 bases aligning to TRBD2. The CDR3 has 16 residues. Germline V gene data show CDR1 as LGHDT and CDR2 as YNNKEL (reference sequence). The V gene end was trimmed by 2 bases and the J gene end by 3 bases; junction bases not matched to a gene: 6. The CDR3 loop reads CASSQRPGTSGYEQYF. The CDR3, as DNA: TGTGCCAGCAGCCAACGCCCCGGGACTAGCGGCTACGAGCAGTACTTC.

The chain is built from TRBV7-2 and TRBJ2-1, with 13 positions matching TRBD2. V was pared by 4 bases and J by 15 bases, with 9 bases of the junction left unmatched. The CDR3 loop spans 14 amino acids. CDR1 is SGHTA, CDR2 FQGNSA, per germline. The CDR3 loop is CASSSWTSGSSRFF. CDR3 sequence (DNA): TGTGCCAGCAGCTCCTGGACTAGCGGGAGTAGTCGGTTCTTC.

This sequence joins TRBV27 and TRBJ2-7; 13 bases align to TRBD2. Per germline, CDR1 MNHEY and CDR2 SMNVEV (reference sequence). The ends lost 5 bases at V and 0 bases at J; junction bases unmatched: 10. The CDR3 length is 18 residues. In DNA form, the CDR3 reads TGTGCCAGCAGTCGGACTAGCGGGAGTATCGGGCCCTCCTACGAGCAGTACTTC. Translating gives CASSRTSGSIGPSYEQYF.

V usage is TRBV3-1 (or the pseudogene TRBV3-2) and J usage is TRBJ1-2; 9 positions match TRBD1. The junction had 2 bases not matched to a gene; V was cut back by 4 bases and J by 2 bases. From germline, CDR1 is LGHDT and CDR2 YNNKEL (reference sequence). This CDR3 contains 14 residues. CDR3 protein: CASSRTGVNYGYTF. In nucleotides, the CDR3 is TGTGCCAGCAGCCGGACAGGGGTAAACTATGGCTACACCTTC.

This chain joins TRBV3-1 (or the pseudogene TRBV3-2) and TRBJ2-2; D call uncertain. The CDR3 sequence is 12 residues long. The germline V gene encodes CDR1 LGHDT and CDR2 YNNKEL (reference sequence). V gave up 4 bases and J gave up 7 bases, with 7 bases separating them. DNA for the CDR3: TGTGCCAGCAGCCTAAGCCACGGGGAGCTGTTTTTT. This codes for CASSLSHGELFF.

Regarding this clone: Mismatch with germline at one junction end may stem from a read error. The chain has TRBV2 and TRBJ2-5, with 7 bases that match TRBD1. CDR3 length equals 15 residues. Looked up from germline, CDR1 is SNHLY and CDR2 is FYNNEI. This CDR3 is CASREDRAVQETQYF. Here the CDR3 DNA reads TGTGCCAGCAGAGAAGACAGGGCGGTACAAGAGACCCAGTACTTC.

The gene calls are TRBV21-1 and TRBJ1-1; the D segment call TRBD1 is taken from the table without a DNA check. TRBV21-1 constitutes a pseudogene. This CDR3 contains 17 residues. CDR3 in DNA: TGTGCCAGCAGCAAAAGGGGACCCATTGACAGGGGGGATGAAGCTTTCTTT. Translated, it gives CASSKRGPIDRGDEAFF.

V gene TRBV24-1 combines with J gene TRBJ2-1; tentative D call: TRBD1 (6 bases). CDR1 is KGHDR, CDR2 SFDVKD, per germline. The germline V and J ends were trimmed by 4 bases and 6 bases, with 9 bases remaining between them. There are 13 residues in the CDR3. CDR3 loop: CATSDRGRNEQFF. The CDR3 bases are TGTGCCACCAGTGACAGGGGCCGCAATGAGCAGTTCTTC.

This chain links TRBV19 with TRBJ1-1; 7 nucleotides line up with TRBD1. CDR1 is LNHDA and CDR2 is SQIVND in the germline V gene (reference sequence). This CDR3 region has 17 residues. Trimming at V came to 5 bases and at J to 1 base, leaving 13 bases not matched to a gene. The CDR3, as DNA: TGTGCCAGTAGTGACCTCGGGGGGGGACAGTCGAACACTGAAGCTTTCTTT. This translates into CASSDLGGGQSNTEAFF.

This chain joins TRBV5-1 and TRBJ2-5; D is ambiguous. The CDR3 length is 13 residues. V gave up 4 bases and J gave up 2 bases, with 9 bases separating them. Looked up from germline, CDR1 is SGHRS and CDR2 is YFSETQ. The CDR3 DNA sequence: TGCGCCAGCAGCCCCGCCGGGCAAGAGACCCAGTACTTC. Residues: CASSPAGQETQYF.

The V and J genes are TRBV13 and TRBJ1-2; 9 nucleotides align to TRBD1. The V segment lost 6 bases and the J segment 6 bases; nucleotides outside the gene matches: 14. CDR1 PRHDT and CDR2 FYEKMQ come from the germline V gene (reference sequence). This CDR3 is 16 amino acids long. This CDR3 is CASRHTGTGTWDGYTF. The CDR3 DNA reads as TGTGCCAGCAGGCACACCGGGACAGGGACTTGGGATGGCTACACCTTC.

A single count supports this clone. The V and J genes are TRBV11-2 and TRBJ2-3, with a possible D match to TRBD2 (5 bases). The CDR3 consists of 15 residues. Deletions cut 5 bases from V and 2 bases from J, with 14 bases between. Germline assignment: CDR1 SGHAT and CDR2 FQNNGV. The CDR3 DNA is TGTGCCAGCAGCCCCCAAGCGGTGTACACAGATACGCAGTATTTT. Residues: CASSPQAVYTDTQYF.

The gene calls are TRBV7-2 and TRBJ2-7; D remains unclear. Germline V gene sequence: CDR1 SGHTA, CDR2 FQGNSA. The CDR3 contains 15 residues. Trimming took off 3 bases at V and 5 bases at J, with 17 bases between the two ends. In nucleotides, the CDR3 is TGTGCCAGCAGCTTTTCCTATCGGCGAGGTAACGAGCAGTACTTC. Its protein product is CASSFSYRRGNEQYF.

The chain recombines TRBV5-6 with TRBJ2-5; 7 bases line up with TRBD2. The junction had 7 bases not matched to a gene; V was cut back by 3 bases and J by 2 bases. The CDR3 consists of 15 residues. Germline V gives CDR1 SGHDT, CDR2 YYEEEE. The DNA of the CDR3 is TGTGCCAGCAGCTCCGCCGGGACTACGCAAGAGACCCAGTACTTC. Protein sequence: CASSSAGTTQETQYF.

The CDR3 here is CASSPRETQYF. CDR3 bases: TGTGCCAGCAGCCCGCGGGAGACCCAGTACTTC. V gene TRBV6-6 combines with J gene TRBJ2-5, with D hard to call. V lost 6 bases and J 5 bases, leaving 7 bases between the germline ends. CDR3 length: 11 residues. The germline CDR1 and CDR2 sequences are MNHNY and SVGAGI (reference sequence).

V gene TRBV5-1 combines with J gene TRBJ2-1; TRBD1 is a possible D gene (5 bases). V lost 0 bases to trimming and J lost 4 bases, with 5 bases between them. This CDR3 contains 13 residues. Germline values: CDR1 SGHRS, CDR2 YFSETQ. The CDR3, as DNA: TGCGCCAGCAGCTTGGGACAGTACAATGAGCAGTTCTTC. Amino acid sequence: CASSLGQYNEQFF.

This chain uses TRBV28 with TRBJ2-7, with D perhaps matching TRBD2 (7 bases). From germline, CDR1 is MDHEN and CDR2 SYDVKM. The ends were cut back, 5 bases at V and 2 bases at J, with 16 bases in the middle. This CDR3 has 15 residues. CDR3 protein: CASSRGASGTYEQYF. CDR3 nucleotides: TGTGCCAGCAGTAGGGGGGCTAGCGGTACCTACGAGCAGTACTTC. Using reference TRBV28 and TRBJ2-7 for the parts outside the CDR3, the full variable domain is DVKVTQSSRYLVKRTGEKVFLECVQDMDHENMFWYRQDPGLGLRLIYFSYDVKMKEKGDIPEGYSVSREKKERFSLILESASTNQTSMYLCASSRGASGTYEQYFGPGTRLTVT.

This chain links TRBV6-5 with TRBJ2-7; D gene uncertain. Germline V gene sequence: CDR1 MNHEY, CDR2 SVGAGI. This CDR3 comprises 14 residues. V was clipped by 10 bases and J by 6 bases, with 22 bases between them. CDR3 sequence reads: CATPLGRPPLEQYF. The CDR3 DNA reads TGTGCCACTCCCCTAGGCCGACCCCCTCTCGAGCAGTACTTC.

The V gene is TRBV4-2, the J gene TRBJ2-3; 7 nucleotides line up with TRBD2. V shed 3 bases and J 0 bases; nucleotides not matched to a gene: 6. CDR3 length equals 16 residues. CDR1 and CDR2 from the germline V gene are LGHNA and YNFKEQ. CDR3 in amino acids: CASSQELATSTDTQYF. The CDR3 DNA reads as TGTGCCAGCAGCCAGGAACTAGCGACTAGCACAGATACGCAGTATTTT.

Only a few counts were recorded for this clone. Other DNA sequences from this sample encode an identical CDR3 as well. The V call is TRBV29-1, the J call TRBJ1-1; perhaps TRBD1 as D (6 bases). The CDR3 totals 13 residues. Germline V gives CDR1 SQVTM, CDR2 ANQGSEA. With 2 bases removed from V and 0 bases from J, the gap between germline ends came to 7 bases. The CDR3 DNA reads TGCAGCGTTGAACAGGGGATGAACACTGAAGCTTTCTTT. This encodes CSVEQGMNTEAFF.

This clone was picked up one time. This chain uses TRBV15 with TRBJ2-1, with a possible D match to TRBD1 (5 bases). The CDR3 runs 15 residues. Germline CDR1 reads LNHNV; CDR2 reads YYDKDF (reference sequence). V dropped 0 bases and J dropped 1 base, with 7 bases sitting between them. The CDR3: CATSRDRASYNEQFF. The CDR3 DNA sequence: TGTGCCACCAGCAGAGACAGGGCTTCCTACAATGAGCAGTTCTTC.